This T cell receptor beta chain was profiled in a study of OX40 agonist ivuxolimab in advanced cancers. The method was immunoSEQ multiplex PCR; TCRdb's version includes in-frame clones alone and lacks a portion of them. The sample has just over 30,000 clones; 75% to 90% are singletons. The length of the CDR3 is 13 residues. Germline V gives CDR1 SEHNR, CDR2 FQNEAQ (reference sequence). Trimming pared 5 bases from V and 8 bases from J, leaving 15 bases between. This receptor was taken from an adult with an advanced solid tumor such as melanoma, head and neck, liver or kidney cancer. Sequences were derived from CD4+ or CD8+ T cells sorted from blood, sampled in a trial of the OX40 agonist ivuxolimab. The rearrangement joins TRBV7-9 to TRBJ1-2, with D maybe TRBD1 (5 bases). The CDR3 sequence is CASSIPQGGGYTF. In DNA form, the CDR3 reads TGTGCCAGCAGCATTCCCCAGGGAGGGGGCTACACCTTC.